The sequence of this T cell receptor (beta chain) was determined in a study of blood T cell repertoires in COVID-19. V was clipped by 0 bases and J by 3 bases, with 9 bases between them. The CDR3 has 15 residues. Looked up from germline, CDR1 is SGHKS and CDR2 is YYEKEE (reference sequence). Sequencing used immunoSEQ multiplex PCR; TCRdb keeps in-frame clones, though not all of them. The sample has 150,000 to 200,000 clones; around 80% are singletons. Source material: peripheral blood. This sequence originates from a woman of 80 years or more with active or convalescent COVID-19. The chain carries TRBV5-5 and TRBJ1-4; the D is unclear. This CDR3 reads CASSLAGTANEKLFF. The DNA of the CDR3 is TGTGCCAGCAGCTTGGCGGGAACCGCTAATGAAAAACTGTTTTTT.